A single T cell receptor beta chain is shown here with its context. Looked up from germline, CDR1 is SGHDT and CDR2 is YYEEEE. The CDR3 consists of 10 residues. The V gene lost 4 bases and the J gene lost 10 bases, with 6 bases spanning the gap. Assay used: immunoSEQ multiplex PCR; TCRdb lists only in-frame clones, some missing. The sample holds around 57,000 clones, 80% to 90% seen once. This entry belongs to a study of T cell changes during pregnancy in multiple sclerosis. The chain combines TRBV5-6 with TRBJ2-1; D is perhaps TRBD2 (5 bases). The sequence was obtained from a female donor with multiple sclerosis, enrolled in a pregnancy study. The input for sequencing was peripheral blood, taken in the first trimester of pregnancy. Here the CDR3 DNA reads TGTGCCAGCAGCGGCGGGGAGCAGTTCTTC. Translated: CASSGGEQFF.